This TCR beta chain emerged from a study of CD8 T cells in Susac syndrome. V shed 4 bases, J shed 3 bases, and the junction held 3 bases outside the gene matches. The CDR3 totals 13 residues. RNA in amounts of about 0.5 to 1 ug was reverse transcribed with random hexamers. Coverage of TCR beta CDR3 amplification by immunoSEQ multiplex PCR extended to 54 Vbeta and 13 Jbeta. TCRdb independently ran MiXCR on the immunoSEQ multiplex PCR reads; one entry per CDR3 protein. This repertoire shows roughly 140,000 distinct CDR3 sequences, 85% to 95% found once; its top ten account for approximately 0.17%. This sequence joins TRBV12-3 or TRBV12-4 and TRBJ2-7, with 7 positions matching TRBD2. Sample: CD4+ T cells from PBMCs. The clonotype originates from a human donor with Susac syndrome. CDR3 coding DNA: TGTGCCAGCAGTTCAACGGGAGGCTACGAGCAGTACTTC. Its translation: CASSSTGGYEQYF.